Listed below are T cell receptor beta chains from one sample, sequenced in a study of control samples from healthy donors and cancer patients. Repertoires were generated with immunoSEQ multiplex PCR, while TCRdb's copy carries only in-frame clones and drops some. The sample contains more than 35,000 clones, 94% of which appear only once. Sequences were obtained from blood. These receptors all come from a man aged 55 to 69 in good health. Each CDR3 is given with its conserved first and last residue. The D gene is left open where the match is weak. Some rows have no size entry. The others give once, few or many, or a class for an expanded clone.

D gene: NA
V gene: TRBV5-1
clone size: NA
J gene: TRBJ2-5
CDR3 protein: CASSLYQETQYF
CDR3 DNA: TGCGCCAGCAGCTTGTACCAAGAGACCCAGTACTTC

D gene: NA
V gene: TRBV6-5
clone size: NA
J gene: TRBJ1-1
CDR3 protein: CASSYLHTEAFF
CDR3 DNA: TGTGCCAGCAGTTACCTTCACACTGAAGCTTTCTTT

D gene: NA
V gene: TRBV7-9
clone size: NA
J gene: TRBJ2-5
CDR3 protein: CASSLWGETQYF
CDR3 DNA: TGTGCCAGCAGCTTATGGGGAGAGACCCAGTACTTC

D gene: TRBD2
V gene: TRBV19
clone size: NA
J gene: TRBJ2-7
CDR3 protein: CASSIAGLADYEQYF
CDR3 DNA: TGTGCCAGTAGTATAGCGGGACTAGCGGATTACGAGCAGTACTTC

D gene: NA
V gene: TRBV9
clone size: NA
J gene: TRBJ1-6
CDR3 protein: CASSSRAWDSPLHF
CDR3 DNA: TGTGCCAGCAGCAGCAGGGCATGGGATTCACCCCTCCACTTT

D gene: NA
V gene: TRBV12-2
clone size: NA
J gene: TRBJ2-2
CDR3 protein: CASRHDNTGELFF
CDR3 DNA: TGTGCAAGTCGCCACGATAACACCGGGGAGCTGTTTTTT

D gene: TRBD1
V gene: TRBV5-6
clone size: once
J gene: TRBJ2-1
CDR3 protein: CASRLSDRGQREGRSEQFF
CDR3 DNA: TGTGCCAGCAGGTTGTCGGACAGGGGGCAGAGGGAGGGCCGGAGTGAGCAGTTCTTC

D gene: TRBD1
V gene: TRBV18
clone size: NA
J gene: TRBJ2-7
CDR3 protein: CASSPRDSLSYEQYF
CDR3 DNA: TGTGCCAGCTCCCCGAGGGACAGCCTCTCCTACGAGCAGTACTTC

D gene: TRBD1
V gene: TRBV18
clone size: NA
J gene: TRBJ2-7
CDR3 protein: CASSPGYTGTGSFEQYF
CDR3 DNA: TGTGCCAGCTCACCAGGCTATACCGGGACAGGGTCTTTCGAGCAGTACTTC

D gene: NA
V gene: TRBV15
clone size: NA
J gene: TRBJ2-5
CDR3 protein: CATSREIRETQYF
CDR3 DNA: TGTGCCACCAGCAGAGAGATACGAGAGACCCAGTACTTC

D gene: TRBD1
V gene: TRBV9
clone size: NA
J gene: TRBJ2-2
CDR3 protein: CASSWTGTNTGELFF
CDR3 DNA: TGTGCCAGCAGCTGGACAGGGACGAACACCGGGGAGCTGTTTTTT

D gene: NA
V gene: TRBV5-5
clone size: NA
J gene: TRBJ1-1
CDR3 protein: CASRSAGAASEAFF
CDR3 DNA: TGTGCCAGCAGATCCGCTGGGGCAGCGAGTGAAGCTTTCTTT

D gene: NA
V gene: TRBV25-1
clone size: once
J gene: TRBJ1-4
CDR3 protein: CASSDSMGNEKLFF
CDR3 DNA: TGTGCCAGCAGTGACTCCATGGGAAATGAAAAACTGTTTTTT

D gene: NA
V gene: TRBV4-1
clone size: NA
J gene: TRBJ2-4
CDR3 protein: CASSPLPGLLAKNIQYF
CDR3 DNA: TGCGCCAGCAGCCCACTCCCCGGGCTCCTCGCCAAAAACATTCAGTACTTC

D gene: NA
V gene: TRBV19
clone size: NA
J gene: TRBJ1-5
CDR3 protein: CASSIAGFISQPQHF
CDR3 DNA: TGTGCCAGTAGTATAGCAGGGTTTATTTCGCAGCCCCAGCATTTT

D gene: NA
V gene: TRBV5-5
clone size: NA
J gene: TRBJ2-1
CDR3 protein: CASSLDVLNEQFF
CDR3 DNA: TGTGCCAGCAGCTTGGACGTACTCAATGAGCAGTTCTTC

D gene: NA
V gene: TRBV9
clone size: NA
J gene: TRBJ1-2
CDR3 protein: CASSVEAGNGYTF
CDR3 DNA: TGTGCCAGCAGCGTAGAGGCAGGGAACGGCTACACCTTC

D gene: NA
V gene: TRBV19
clone size: NA
J gene: TRBJ1-2
CDR3 protein: CAFRGPTLGDYGYTF
CDR3 DNA: TGTGCCTTCAGAGGACCGACACTCGGGGACTATGGCTACACCTTC

D gene: NA
V gene: TRBV19
clone size: NA
J gene: TRBJ1-1
CDR3 protein: CASSAPAGWVSTEAFF
CDR3 DNA: TGTGCCAGTAGTGCCCCGGCGGGGTGGGTGAGCACTGAAGCTTTCTTT

D gene: TRBD1
V gene: TRBV19
clone size: NA
J gene: TRBJ1-1
CDR3 protein: CASTPPGQGADTEAFF
CDR3 DNA: TGTGCCAGTACTCCTCCGGGACAGGGGGCTGACACTGAAGCTTTCTTT

D gene: NA
V gene: TRBV27
clone size: NA
J gene: TRBJ1-1
CDR3 protein: CASGDSPQF
CDR3 DNA: TGTGCCAGCGGGGACTCTCCCCAGTTT

D gene: NA
V gene: TRBV7-7
clone size: NA
J gene: TRBJ1-4
CDR3 protein: CASSRVLNEKLFF
CDR3 DNA: TGTGCTAGCAGCCGGGTCCTGAATGAAAAACTGTTTTTT

D gene: NA
V gene: TRBV10-3
clone size: few
J gene: TRBJ1-2
CDR3 protein: CAISASAYYGYTF
CDR3 DNA: TGTGCCATCAGTGCTTCAGCCTACTATGGCTACACCTTC

D gene: NA
V gene: TRBV7-9
clone size: NA
J gene: TRBJ1-2
CDR3 protein: CASSLLPTYGYTF
CDR3 DNA: TGTGCCAGCAGCTTATTACCGACGTATGGCTACACCTTC

D gene: NA
V gene: TRBV6-1
clone size: NA
J gene: TRBJ1-4
CDR3 protein: CASSEGQVMFQKLFF
CDR3 DNA: TGTGCCAGCAGTGAAGGACAGGTGATGTTTCAAAAACTGTTTTTT

D gene: NA
V gene: TRBV28
clone size: NA
J gene: TRBJ2-7
CDR3 protein: CASSLSFYEQYF
CDR3 DNA: TGTGCCAGCAGTTTAAGCTTCTACGAGCAGTACTTC

D gene: TRBD1
V gene: TRBV6-6
clone size: NA
J gene: TRBJ1-6
CDR3 protein: CASIYRQGSYNSPLHF
CDR3 DNA: TGTGCCAGCATTTACCGACAGGGCTCCTATAATTCACCCCTCCACTTT

D gene: TRBD1
V gene: TRBV19
clone size: NA
J gene: TRBJ1-1
CDR3 protein: CASSPWDRTNTEAFF
CDR3 DNA: TGTGCCAGTAGTCCCTGGGACAGAACGAACACTGAAGCTTTCTTT

D gene: NA
V gene: TRBV6-5
clone size: NA
J gene: TRBJ2-5
CDR3 protein: CAGQRGGPQETQYF
CDR3 DNA: TGTGCCGGGCAAAGAGGGGGGCCCCAAGAGACCCAGTACTTC

D gene: NA
V gene: TRBV3-1/TRBV3-2
clone size: NA
J gene: TRBJ2-7
CDR3 protein: CASSSVLYEQYF
CDR3 DNA: TGTGCCAGCAGCTCGGTCCTCTACGAGCAGTACTTC

D gene: TRBD2
V gene: TRBV5-1
clone size: once
J gene: TRBJ2-7
CDR3 protein: CASSLGWGGVEQYF
CDR3 DNA: TGCGCCAGCAGCTTGGGGTGGGGGGGAGTCGAGCAGTACTTC

D gene: NA
V gene: TRBV6-5
clone size: once
J gene: TRBJ2-1
CDR3 protein: CASLRGYNEQFF
CDR3 DNA: TGTGCCAGTCTAAGAGGCTACAATGAGCAGTTCTTC

D gene: NA
V gene: TRBV14
clone size: NA
J gene: TRBJ1-4
CDR3 protein: CASSPREGYTEKLFF
CDR3 DNA: TGTGCCAGCAGCCCCCGGGAAGGGTACACTGAAAAACTGTTTTTT

D gene: NA
V gene: TRBV9
clone size: NA
J gene: TRBJ1-5
CDR3 protein: CASSVATGSNQPQHF
CDR3 DNA: TGTGCCAGCAGCGTAGCAACAGGGTCTAATCAGCCCCAGCATTTT

D gene: NA
V gene: TRBV5-5
clone size: large
J gene: TRBJ2-7
CDR3 protein: CASLNLQGLSYEQYF
CDR3 DNA: TGTGCCAGCCTCAATCTACAGGGACTTTCCTACGAGCAGTACTTC

D gene: TRBD1
V gene: TRBV29-1
clone size: NA
J gene: TRBJ1-6
CDR3 protein: CSVGDRAARSSYNSPLHF
CDR3 DNA: TGCAGCGTTGGGGACAGGGCGGCGAGAAGCTCCTATAATTCACCCCTCCACTTT

D gene: NA
V gene: TRBV19
clone size: NA
J gene: TRBJ1-2
CDR3 protein: CASSIPGLPYYGYTF
CDR3 DNA: TGTGCCAGTAGTATCCCGGGCCTGCCCTACTATGGCTACACCTTC

D gene: TRBD2
V gene: TRBV2
clone size: NA
J gene: TRBJ2-4
CDR3 protein: CASRKGLAGGPSRPLAKNIQYF
CDR3 DNA: TGTGCCAGCAGAAAAGGACTAGCGGGAGGGCCGAGTCGCCCCCTAGCCAAAAACATTCAGTACTTC

D gene: TRBD1
V gene: TRBV30
clone size: NA
J gene: TRBJ1-4
CDR3 protein: CAWSTGFEKLFF
CDR3 DNA: TGTGCCTGGTCGACAGGGTTTGAAAAACTGTTTTTT

D gene: NA
V gene: TRBV11-2
clone size: NA
J gene: TRBJ2-3
CDR3 protein: CASSLDFRGAGTDTQYF
CDR3 DNA: TGTGCCAGCAGCTTAGATTTTCGAGGGGCCGGCACAGATACGCAGTATTTT

D gene: NA
V gene: TRBV14
clone size: NA
J gene: TRBJ2-7
CDR3 protein: CASSQGVFGEQYF
CDR3 DNA: TGTGCCAGCAGCCAAGGAGTATTCGGAGAGCAGTACTTC

D gene: TRBD2
V gene: TRBV19
clone size: NA
J gene: TRBJ2-5
CDR3 protein: CASSTPGLAPPKTQYF
CDR3 DNA: TGTGCCAGTAGTACACCGGGACTAGCTCCCCCAAAGACCCAGTACTTC

D gene: NA
V gene: TRBV18
clone size: NA
J gene: TRBJ1-4
CDR3 protein: CASSPPGATNEKLFF
CDR3 DNA: TGTGCCAGCTCACCCCCGGGGGCAACTAATGAAAAACTGTTTTTT